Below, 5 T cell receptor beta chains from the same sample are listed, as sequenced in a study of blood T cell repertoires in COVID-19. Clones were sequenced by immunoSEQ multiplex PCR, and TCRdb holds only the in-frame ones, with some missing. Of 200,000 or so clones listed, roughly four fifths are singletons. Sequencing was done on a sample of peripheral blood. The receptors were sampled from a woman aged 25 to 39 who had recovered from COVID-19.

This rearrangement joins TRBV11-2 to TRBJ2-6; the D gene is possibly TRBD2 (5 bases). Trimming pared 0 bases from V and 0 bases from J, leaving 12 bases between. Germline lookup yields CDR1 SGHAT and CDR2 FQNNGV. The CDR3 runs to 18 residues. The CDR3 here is CASSLDGERPSGANVLTF. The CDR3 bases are TGTGCCAGCAGCTTAGATGGGGAGCGCCCCTCTGGGGCCAACGTCCTGACTTTC.

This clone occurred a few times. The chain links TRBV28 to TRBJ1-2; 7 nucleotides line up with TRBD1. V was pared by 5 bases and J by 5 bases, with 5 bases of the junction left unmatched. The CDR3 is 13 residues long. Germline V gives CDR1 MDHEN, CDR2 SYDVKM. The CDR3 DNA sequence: TGTGCCAGCAGTCGGGACAGCCATTATGGCTACACCTTC. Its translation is CASSRDSHYGYTF.

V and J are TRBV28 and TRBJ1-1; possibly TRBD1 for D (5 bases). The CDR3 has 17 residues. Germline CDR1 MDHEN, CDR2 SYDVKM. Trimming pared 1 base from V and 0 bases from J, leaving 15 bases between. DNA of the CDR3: TGTGCCAGCAGTTTATTTTTGGGGCAGAACATGAACACTGAAGCTTTCTTT. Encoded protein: CASSLFLGQNMNTEAFF.

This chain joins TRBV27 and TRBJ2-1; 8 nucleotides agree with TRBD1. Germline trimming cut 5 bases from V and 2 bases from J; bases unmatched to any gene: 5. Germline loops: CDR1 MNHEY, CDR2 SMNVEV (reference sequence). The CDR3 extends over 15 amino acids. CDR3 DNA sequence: TGTGCCAGCAGTGACCGGGACAGGCCCTACAATGAGCAGTTCTTC. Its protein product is CASSDRDRPYNEQFF.

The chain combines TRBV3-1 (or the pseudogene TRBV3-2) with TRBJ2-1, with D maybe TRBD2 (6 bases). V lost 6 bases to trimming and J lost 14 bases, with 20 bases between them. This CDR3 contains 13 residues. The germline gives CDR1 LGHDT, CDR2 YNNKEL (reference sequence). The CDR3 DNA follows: TGTGCCAGCAGGGGCTCCGGGACTCCTCGGAAGTTCTTC. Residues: CASRGSGTPRKFF.